This T cell receptor beta chain was profiled in a study of breast tumors, draining lymph nodes, adjacent tissues. Study-wide points: Tumor and nontumor repertoires were significantly more similar in luminal-like than in basal-like breast cancer. That most tumor T cells come from lymph nodes remained unproven. Findings are consistent with lymph node origin and intratumoral expansion of most tumor T cells. Tumor repertoires ranked between lymph nodes and nontumor tissue in diversity, with V and J gene preferences.

Germline V CDR1 and CDR2: LNHNV, YYDKDF (reference sequence). This CDR3 region has 15 residues. Losses at the gene ends were 4 bases for V and 8 bases for J; bases not matched to a gene: 4. Worth noting for this clonotype: Its target is unknown.

Samples came from axillary lymph nodes draining the breast cancer. TCRdb analysed the multiplex PCR reads with MiXCR anew, one entry per CDR3 protein. The data show approximately 130,000 distinct CDR3 sequences, approximately 22% seen once. Source material: axillary lymph node tissue. The origin of this receptor is a female donor with breast cancer. Some clones in this sample may be carry-over from other donors' samples. The chain links TRBV15 to TRBJ2-1; 14 nucleotides match TRBD2. CDR3 amino acids: CATSTGLAGGDEQFF. The CDR3 DNA reads TGTGCCACCAGCACAGGACTAGCGGGAGGAGATGAGCAGTTCTTC.